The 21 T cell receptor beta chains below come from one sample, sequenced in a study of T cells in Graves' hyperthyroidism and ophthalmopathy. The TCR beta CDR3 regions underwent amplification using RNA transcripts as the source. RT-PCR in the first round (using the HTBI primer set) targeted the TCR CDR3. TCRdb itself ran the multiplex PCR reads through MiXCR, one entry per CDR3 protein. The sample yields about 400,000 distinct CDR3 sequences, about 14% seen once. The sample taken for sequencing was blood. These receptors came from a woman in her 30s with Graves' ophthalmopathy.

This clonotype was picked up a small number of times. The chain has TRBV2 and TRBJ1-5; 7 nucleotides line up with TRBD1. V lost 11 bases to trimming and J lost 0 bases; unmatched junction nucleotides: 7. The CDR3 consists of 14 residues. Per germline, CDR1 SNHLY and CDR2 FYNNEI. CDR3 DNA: TGTGCCCCCGCGCGGGACAGTAGCAATCAGCCCCAGCATTTT. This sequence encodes CAPARDSSNQPQHF.

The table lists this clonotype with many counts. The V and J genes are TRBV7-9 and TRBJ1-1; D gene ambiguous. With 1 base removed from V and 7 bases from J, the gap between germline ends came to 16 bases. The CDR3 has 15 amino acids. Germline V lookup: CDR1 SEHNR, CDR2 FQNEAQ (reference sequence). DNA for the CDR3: TGTGCCAGCAGCTTAGTTGACGGAGGAAGTATTGAAGCTTTCTTT. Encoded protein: CASSLVDGGSIEAFF.

The CDR3 nucleotides are TGTGCCAGCAGCCAGGGGACTAGCGGGGTCTACAATGAGCAGTTCTTC. Translated: CASSQGTSGVYNEQFF. The chain is built from TRBV5-4 and TRBJ2-1; 13 bases map to TRBD2. Per germline, CDR1 SGHNT and CDR2 YYREEE (reference sequence). V shed 4 bases and J 3 bases; nucleotides not matched to a gene: 4. This CDR3 has 16 amino acids.

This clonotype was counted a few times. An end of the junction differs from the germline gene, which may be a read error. The CDR3 DNA is TGTGCCTCGCCCAAGGAGGGACAGGGGATCGAGACCCGGTACTTC. Protein product: CASPKEGQGIETRYF. J is TRBJ2-5 and V is TRBV2; TRBD1 matches at 10 bases. The CDR3 is 15 residues long. Germline loops: CDR1 SNHLY, CDR2 FYNNEI.

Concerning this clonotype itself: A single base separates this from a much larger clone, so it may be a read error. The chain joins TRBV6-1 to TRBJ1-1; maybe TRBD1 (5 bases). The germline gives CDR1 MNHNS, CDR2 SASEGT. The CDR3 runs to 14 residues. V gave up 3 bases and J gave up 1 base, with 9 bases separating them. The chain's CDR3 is CASSEYQGNTEAFF. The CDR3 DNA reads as TGTGCCAGCAGTGAGTACCAGGGGAACACTGAAGCTTTCTTT.

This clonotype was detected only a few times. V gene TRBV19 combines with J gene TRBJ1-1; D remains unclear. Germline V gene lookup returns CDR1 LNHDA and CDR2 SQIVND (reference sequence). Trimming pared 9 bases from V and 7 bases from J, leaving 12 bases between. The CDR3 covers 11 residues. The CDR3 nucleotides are TGTGCCAGGCTCGGAGGGAATGAAGCTTTCTTT. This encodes CARLGGNEAFF.

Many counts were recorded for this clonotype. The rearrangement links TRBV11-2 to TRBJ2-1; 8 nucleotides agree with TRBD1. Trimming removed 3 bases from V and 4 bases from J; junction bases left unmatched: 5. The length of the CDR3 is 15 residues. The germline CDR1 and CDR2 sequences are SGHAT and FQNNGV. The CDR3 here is CASSFMTGVYNEQFF. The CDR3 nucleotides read TGTGCCAGCAGCTTCATGACAGGGGTATACAATGAGCAGTTCTTC. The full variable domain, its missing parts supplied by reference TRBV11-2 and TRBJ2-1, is EAGVAQSPRYKIIEKRQSVAFWCNPISGHATLYWYQQILGQGPKLLIQFQNNGVVDDSQLPKDRFSAERLKGVDSTLKIQPAKLEDSAVYLCASSFMTGVYNEQFFGPGTRLTVL.

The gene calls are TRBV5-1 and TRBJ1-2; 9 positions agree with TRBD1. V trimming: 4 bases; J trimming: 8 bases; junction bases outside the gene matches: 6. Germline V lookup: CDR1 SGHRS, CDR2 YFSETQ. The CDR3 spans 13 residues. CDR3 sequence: CASSGDRVGGYTF. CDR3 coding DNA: TGCGCCAGCAGCGGGGACAGGGTTGGAGGCTACACCTTC.

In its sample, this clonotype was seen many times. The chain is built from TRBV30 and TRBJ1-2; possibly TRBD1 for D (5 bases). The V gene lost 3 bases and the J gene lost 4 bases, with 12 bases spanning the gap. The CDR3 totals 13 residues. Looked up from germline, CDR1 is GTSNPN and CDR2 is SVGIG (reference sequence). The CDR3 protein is CAWRRGVGYGYTF. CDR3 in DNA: TGTGCCTGGAGGCGGGGGGTTGGCTATGGCTACACCTTC.

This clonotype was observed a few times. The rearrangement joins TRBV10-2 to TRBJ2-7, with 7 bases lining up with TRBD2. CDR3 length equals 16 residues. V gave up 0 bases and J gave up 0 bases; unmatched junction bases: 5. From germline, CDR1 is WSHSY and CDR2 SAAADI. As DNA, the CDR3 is TGCGCCAGCAGTGAGTCGGGAGGGTGGGGCTCCTACGAGCAGTACTTC. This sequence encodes CASSESGGWGSYEQYF.

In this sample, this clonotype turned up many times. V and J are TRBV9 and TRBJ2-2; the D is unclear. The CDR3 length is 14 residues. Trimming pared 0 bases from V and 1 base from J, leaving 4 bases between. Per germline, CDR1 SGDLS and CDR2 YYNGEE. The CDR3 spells CASSVVVNTGELFF. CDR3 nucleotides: TGTGCCAGCAGCGTAGTGGTGAACACCGGGGAGCTGTTTTTT.

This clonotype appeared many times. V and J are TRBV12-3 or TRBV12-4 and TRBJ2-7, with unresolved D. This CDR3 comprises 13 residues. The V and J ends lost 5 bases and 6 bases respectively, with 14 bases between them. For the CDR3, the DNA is TGTGCCAGCAGTGCCAGGCCCCACCCCGAGCAGTACTTC. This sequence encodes CASSARPHPEQYF.

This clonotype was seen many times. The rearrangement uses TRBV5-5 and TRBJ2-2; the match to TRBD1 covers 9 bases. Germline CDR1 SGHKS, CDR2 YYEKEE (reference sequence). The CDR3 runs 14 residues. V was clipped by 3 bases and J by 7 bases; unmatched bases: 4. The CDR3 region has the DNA TGTGCCAGCAGCTCGGGACAGGGCGGCGGGGAGCTGTTTTTT. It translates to CASSSGQGGGELFF.

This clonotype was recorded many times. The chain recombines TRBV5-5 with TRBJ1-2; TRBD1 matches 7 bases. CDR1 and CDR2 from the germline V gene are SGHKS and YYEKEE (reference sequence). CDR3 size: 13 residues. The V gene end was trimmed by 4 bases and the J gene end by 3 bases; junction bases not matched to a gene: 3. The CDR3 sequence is CASSVGTDYGYTF. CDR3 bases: TGTGCCAGCAGCGTCGGGACAGACTATGGCTACACCTTC. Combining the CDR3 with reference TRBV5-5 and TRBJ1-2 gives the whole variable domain DAGVTQSPTHLIKTRGQQVTLRCSPISGHKSVSWYQQVLGQGPQFIFQYYEKEERGRGNFPDRFSARQFPNYSSELNVNALLLGDSALYLCASSVGTDYGYTFGSGTRLTVV.

The CDR3 DNA follows: TGTGCCAGCAGTGAAGAGTGGGGGACAGGTGAAGAGACCCAGTACTTC. It specifies CASSEEWGTGEETQYF. This rearrangement joins TRBV25-1 to TRBJ2-5, with TRBD1 matching over 8 bases. This CDR3 contains 16 residues. The J segment lost 3 bases and the V segment lost 2 bases, leaving 8 bases of the junction unmatched. Germline CDR1 reads MGHDK; CDR2 reads SYGVNS.

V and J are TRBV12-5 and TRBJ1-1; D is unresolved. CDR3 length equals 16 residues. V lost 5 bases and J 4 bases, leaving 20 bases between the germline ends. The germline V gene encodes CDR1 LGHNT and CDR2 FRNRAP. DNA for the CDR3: TGTGCTAGTGGTCCCCTTTTGGGTTTAAGTAGCACTGAAGCTTTCTTT. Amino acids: CASGPLLGLSSTEAFF.

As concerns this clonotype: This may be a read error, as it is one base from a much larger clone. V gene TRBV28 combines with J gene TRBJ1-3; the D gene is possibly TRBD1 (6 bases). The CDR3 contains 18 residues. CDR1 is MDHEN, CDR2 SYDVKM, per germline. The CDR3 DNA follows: TGTGCCAGCAATCAAGTGGGGGGCTCGGACAGATCTGGAGACACCATATATTTT. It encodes CASNQVGGSDRSGDTIYF.

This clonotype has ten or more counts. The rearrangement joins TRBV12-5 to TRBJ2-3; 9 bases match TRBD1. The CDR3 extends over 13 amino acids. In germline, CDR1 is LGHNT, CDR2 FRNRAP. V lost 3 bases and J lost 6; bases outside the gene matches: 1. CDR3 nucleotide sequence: TGTGCTAGTGGTTTAGGGACAGGGGATACGCAGTATTTT. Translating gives CASGLGTGDTQYF.

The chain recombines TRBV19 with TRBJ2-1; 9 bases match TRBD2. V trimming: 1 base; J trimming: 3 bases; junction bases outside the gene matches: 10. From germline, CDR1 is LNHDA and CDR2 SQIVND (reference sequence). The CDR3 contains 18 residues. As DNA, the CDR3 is TGTGCCAGTAGTATAGTTGGCGGGGGGGCCCGAGGCTACAATGAGCAGTTCTTC. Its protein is CASSIVGGGARGYNEQFF.

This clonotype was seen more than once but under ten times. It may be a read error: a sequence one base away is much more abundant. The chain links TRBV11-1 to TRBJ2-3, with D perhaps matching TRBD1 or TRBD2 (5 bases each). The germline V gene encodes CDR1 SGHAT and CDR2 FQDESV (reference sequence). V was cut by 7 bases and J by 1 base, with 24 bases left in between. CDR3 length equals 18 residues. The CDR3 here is CASTLATGRGPRTDTQYF. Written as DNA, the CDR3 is TGTGCCAGCACCCTAGCCACGGGCCGGGGACCGCGCACAGATACGCAGTATTTT.

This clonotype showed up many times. CDR3 residues: CASSPKQGTGNTIYF. CDR3 coding DNA: TGTGCCAGCAGTCCAAAACAGGGAACTGGAAACACCATATATTTT. This rearrangement joins TRBV12-3 or TRBV12-4 to TRBJ1-3; maybe TRBD1 (6 bases). V was clipped by 5 bases and J by 2 bases, with 13 bases between them. CDR3 length equals 15 residues.